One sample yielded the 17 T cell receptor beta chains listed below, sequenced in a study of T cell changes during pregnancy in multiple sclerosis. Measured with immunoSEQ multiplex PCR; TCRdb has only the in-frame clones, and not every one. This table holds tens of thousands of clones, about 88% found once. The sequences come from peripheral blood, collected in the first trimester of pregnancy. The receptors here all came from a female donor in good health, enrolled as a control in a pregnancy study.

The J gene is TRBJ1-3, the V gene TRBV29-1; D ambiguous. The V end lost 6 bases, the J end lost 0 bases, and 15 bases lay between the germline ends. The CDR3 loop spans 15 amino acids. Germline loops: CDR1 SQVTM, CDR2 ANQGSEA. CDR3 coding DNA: TGCAGCGTCTCCGGCGGCAGCTACTCTGGAAACACCATATATTTT. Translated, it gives CSVSGGSYSGNTIYF.

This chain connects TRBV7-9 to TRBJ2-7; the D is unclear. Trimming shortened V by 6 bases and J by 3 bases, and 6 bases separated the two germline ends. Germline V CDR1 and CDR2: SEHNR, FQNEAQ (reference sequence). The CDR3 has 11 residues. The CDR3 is CASSSYYEQYF. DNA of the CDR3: TGTGCCAGCAGTTCTTACTACGAGCAGTACTTC. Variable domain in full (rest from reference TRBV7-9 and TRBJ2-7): DTGVSQNPRHKITKRGQNVTFRCDPISEHNRLYWYRQTLGQGPEFLTYFQNEAQLEKSRLLSDRFSAERPKGSFSTLEIQRTEQGDSAMYLCASSSYYEQYFGPGTRLTVT.

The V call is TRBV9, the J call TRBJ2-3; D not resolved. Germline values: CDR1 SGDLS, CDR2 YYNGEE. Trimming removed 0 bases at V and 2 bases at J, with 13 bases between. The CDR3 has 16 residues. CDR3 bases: TGTGCCAGCAGCGTAGACTGGGCCCGAAACACAGATACGCAGTATTTT. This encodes CASSVDWARNTDTQYF. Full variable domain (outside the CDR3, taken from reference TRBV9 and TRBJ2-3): DSGVTQTPKHLITATGQRVTLRCSPRSGDLSVYWYQQSLDQGLQFLIQYYNGEERAKGNILERFSAQQFPDLHSELNLSSLELGDSALYFCASSVDWARNTDTQYFGPGTRLTVL.

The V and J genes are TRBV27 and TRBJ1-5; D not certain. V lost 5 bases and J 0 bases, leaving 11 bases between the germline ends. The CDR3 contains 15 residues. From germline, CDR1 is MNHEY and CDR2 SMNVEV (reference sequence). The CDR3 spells CASSTGGNSNQPQHF. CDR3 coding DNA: TGTGCCAGCAGTACTGGAGGGAATAGCAATCAGCCCCAGCATTTT.

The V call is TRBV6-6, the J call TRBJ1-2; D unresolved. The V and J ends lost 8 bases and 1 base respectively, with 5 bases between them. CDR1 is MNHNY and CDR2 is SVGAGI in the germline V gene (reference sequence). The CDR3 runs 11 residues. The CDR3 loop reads CASSGNYGYTF. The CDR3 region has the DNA TGTGCCAGCTCGGGTAACTATGGCTACACCTTC.

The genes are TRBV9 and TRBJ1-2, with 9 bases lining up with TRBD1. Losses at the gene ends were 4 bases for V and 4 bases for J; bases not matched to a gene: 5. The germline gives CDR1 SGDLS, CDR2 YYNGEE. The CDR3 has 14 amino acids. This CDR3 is CASSPLDRGYGYTF. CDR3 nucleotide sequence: TGTGCCAGCAGCCCCCTGGACAGGGGCTATGGCTACACCTTC.

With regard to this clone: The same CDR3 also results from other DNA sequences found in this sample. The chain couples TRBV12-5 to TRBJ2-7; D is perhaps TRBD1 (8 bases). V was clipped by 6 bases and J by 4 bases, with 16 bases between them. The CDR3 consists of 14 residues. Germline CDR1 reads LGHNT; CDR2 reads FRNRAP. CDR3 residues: CASGLDRGGYEQYF. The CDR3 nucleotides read TGTGCTAGTGGCCTTGACAGGGGAGGGTACGAGCAGTACTTC. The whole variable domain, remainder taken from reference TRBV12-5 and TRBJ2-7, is DARVTQTPRHKVTEMGQEVTMRCQPILGHNTVFWYRQTMMQGLELLAYFRNRAPLDDSGMPKDRFSAEMPDATLATLKIQPSEPRDSAVYFCASGLDRGGYEQYFGPGTRLTVT.

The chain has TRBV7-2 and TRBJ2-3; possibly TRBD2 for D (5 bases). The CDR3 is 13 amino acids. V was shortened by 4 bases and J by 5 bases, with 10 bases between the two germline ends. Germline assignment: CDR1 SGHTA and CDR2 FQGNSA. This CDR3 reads CASSYREGDTQYF. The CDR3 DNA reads TGTGCCAGCAGCTACCGAGAGGGAGATACGCAGTATTTT. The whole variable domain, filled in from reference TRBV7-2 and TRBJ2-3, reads GAGVSQSPSNKVTEKGKDVELRCDPISGHTALYWYRQSLGQGLEFLIYFQGNSAPDKSGLPSDRFSAERTGGSVSTLTIQRTQQEDSAVYLCASSYREGDTQYFGPGTRLTVL.

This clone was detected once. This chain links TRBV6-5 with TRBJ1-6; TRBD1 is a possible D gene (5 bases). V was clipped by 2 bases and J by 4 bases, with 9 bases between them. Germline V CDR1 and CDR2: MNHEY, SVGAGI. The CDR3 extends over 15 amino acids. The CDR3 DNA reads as TGTGCCAGCAGTTACACGGGACTTTATAATTCACCCCTCCACTTT. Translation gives CASSYTGLYNSPLHF.

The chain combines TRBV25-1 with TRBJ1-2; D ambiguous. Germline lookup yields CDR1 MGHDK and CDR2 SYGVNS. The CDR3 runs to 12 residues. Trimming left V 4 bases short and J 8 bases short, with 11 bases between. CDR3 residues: CASSGRERGYTF. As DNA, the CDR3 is TGTGCCAGCAGTGGTAGGGAGAGGGGCTACACCTTC.

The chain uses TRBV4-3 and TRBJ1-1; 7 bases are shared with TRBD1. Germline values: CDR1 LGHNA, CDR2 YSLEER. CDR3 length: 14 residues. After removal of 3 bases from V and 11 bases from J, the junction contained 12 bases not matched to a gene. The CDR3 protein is CASSHQRQGVQAFF. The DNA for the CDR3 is TGCGCCAGCAGCCACCAGAGACAGGGTGTACAGGCTTTCTTT.

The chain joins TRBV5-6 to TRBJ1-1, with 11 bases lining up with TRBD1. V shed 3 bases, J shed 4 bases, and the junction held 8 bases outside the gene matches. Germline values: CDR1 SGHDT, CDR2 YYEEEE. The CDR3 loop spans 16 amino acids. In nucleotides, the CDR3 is TGTGCCAGCAGCTACATGGGGACAGGGGGAATCACTGAAGCTTTCTTT. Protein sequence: CASSYMGTGGITEAFF.

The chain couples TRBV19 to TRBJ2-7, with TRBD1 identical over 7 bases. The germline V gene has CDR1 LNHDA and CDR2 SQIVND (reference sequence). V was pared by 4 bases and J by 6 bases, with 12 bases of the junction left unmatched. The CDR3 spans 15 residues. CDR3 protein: CASSTPGQSLGEQYF. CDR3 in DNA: TGTGCCAGTAGTACCCCGGGACAGAGCCTCGGCGAGCAGTACTTC.

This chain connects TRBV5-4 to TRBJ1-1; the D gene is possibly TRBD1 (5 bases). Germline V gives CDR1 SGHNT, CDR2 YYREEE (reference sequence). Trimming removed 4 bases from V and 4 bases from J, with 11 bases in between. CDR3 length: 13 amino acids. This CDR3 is CASSTDMGTEAFF. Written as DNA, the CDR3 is TGTGCCAGCAGCACGGACATGGGCACTGAAGCTTTCTTT. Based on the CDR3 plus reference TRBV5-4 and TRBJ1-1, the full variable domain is ETGVTQSPTHLIKTRGQQVTLRCSSQSGHNTVSWYQQALGQGPQFIFQYYREEENGRGNFPPRFSGLQFPNYSSELNVNALELDDSALYLCASSTDMGTEAFFGQGTRLTVV.

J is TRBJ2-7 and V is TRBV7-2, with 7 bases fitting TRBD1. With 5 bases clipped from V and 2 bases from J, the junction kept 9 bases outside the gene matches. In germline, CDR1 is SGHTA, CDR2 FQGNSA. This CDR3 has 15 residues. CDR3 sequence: CASSLEGGTAYEQYF. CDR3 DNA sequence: TGTGCCAGCAGCCTCGAAGGTGGGACAGCCTACGAGCAGTACTTC.

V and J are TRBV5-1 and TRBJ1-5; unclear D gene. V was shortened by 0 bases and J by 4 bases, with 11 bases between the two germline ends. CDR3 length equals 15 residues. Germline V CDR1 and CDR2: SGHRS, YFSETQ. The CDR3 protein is CASSLDPAVNQPQHF. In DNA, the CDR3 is TGCGCCAGCAGCTTGGACCCGGCGGTTAATCAGCCCCAGCATTTT. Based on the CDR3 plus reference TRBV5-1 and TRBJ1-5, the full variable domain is KAGVTQTPRYLIKTRGQQVTLSCSPISGHRSVSWYQQTPGQGLQFLFEYFSETQRNKGNFPGRFSGRQFSNSRSEMNVSTLELGDSALYLCASSLDPAVNQPQHFGDGTRLSIL.

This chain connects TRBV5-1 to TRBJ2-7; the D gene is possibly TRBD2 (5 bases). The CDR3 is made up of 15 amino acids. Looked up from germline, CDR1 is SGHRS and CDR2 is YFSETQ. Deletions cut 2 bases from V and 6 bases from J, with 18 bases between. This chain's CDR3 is CASSFKGGSSAEQYF. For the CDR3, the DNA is TGCGCCAGCAGCTTCAAAGGAGGTTCCTCGGCCGAGCAGTACTTC.